The present entry profiles one T cell receptor beta chain with its context. Its antigen is undetermined. TCR templates, around 9.3 x 10^4 per sample, were assayed. Method: immunoSEQ multiplex PCR; TCRdb's copy keeps in-frame clones and lacks some. There are roughly 68,000 clones in the sample; around 96% occur only once, and about 0.1% lies in the top ten. This record comes from a study of siplizumab effects on memory and regulatory T cells. Study-wide results and limits: The alloreactive clones that mapped to unstimulated subsets made up only a minor fraction. There appeared to be greater diversity in naive T cells than in memory cells, and naive T cells seemed major contributors to the alloresponse.

CDR1 is SGHDT and CDR2 is YYEEEE in the germline V gene. The CDR3 covers 15 residues. V dropped 0 bases and J dropped 2; count of bases not matched to a gene: 3. The chain recombines TRBV5-6 with TRBJ2-7, with 9 bases identical to TRBD1. The sequence was obtained from a human donor in good health. Source material: naive CD8+ T cells sorted from blood. CDR3 amino acids: CASSLVGTGTYEQYF. CDR3 DNA: TGTGCCAGCAGCTTGGTAGGGACAGGGACCTACGAGCAGTACTTC.